A selection of T cell receptor beta chains follows, all from one sample in a study of blood T cell repertoires in COVID-19. Using immunoSEQ multiplex PCR, the repertoire was profiled, and TCRdb retains in-frame clones only, with some absent. The sample shows tens of thousands of clones, 90% of them seen only once. Material: peripheral blood. These receptor sequences come from a man between 45 and 60 years old with COVID-19, enrolled during active disease. The CDR3 runs from the conserved cysteine through the conserved F or W. D genes are given only for firm matches. Not all rows give a size; the values are once, few, many and, for expanded clones, a class.

v_gene	abundance	d_gene	j_gene	CDR3aa	CDR3nt
TRBV6-6	NA	NA	TRBJ1-5	CASSRGGNQPQHF	TGTGCCAGCAGCAGAGGCGGCAATCAGCCCCAGCATTTT
TRBV30	once	TRBD2	TRBJ2-7	CAWRGLAVYEQYF	TGTGCCTGGAGGGGGCTAGCGGTCTACGAGCAGTACTTC
TRBV28	NA	TRBD1	TRBJ1-2	CASSRDRGPSSYTF	TGTGCCAGCAGCCGGGACAGGGGGCCTTCGAGTTACACCTTC
TRBV4-3	NA	NA	TRBJ2-3	CASSQDASGVSTDTQYF	TGCGCCAGCAGCCAAGATGCATCGGGGGTTAGCACAGATACGCAGTATTTT
TRBV4-3	NA	NA	TRBJ1-5	CASSQELTAVRPQHF	TGCGCCAGCAGCCAAGAATTGACAGCCGTGCGGCCCCAGCATTTT
TRBV27	NA	NA	TRBJ1-5	CASSFGMNQPQHF	TGTGCCAGCAGTTTCGGTATGAATCAGCCCCAGCATTTT
TRBV7-9	once	TRBD2	TRBJ2-5	CASSPGLAEETQYF	TGTGCCAGCAGCCCGGGACTAGCGGAAGAGACCCAGTACTTC
TRBV5-4	NA	NA	TRBJ1-1	CASSLDPPVNTEAFF	TGTGCCAGCAGCTTGGATCCGCCGGTGAACACTGAAGCTTTCTTT
TRBV28	NA	TRBD2	TRBJ2-4	CASSRTSGFTKNIQYF	TGTGCCAGCAGTCGGACTAGCGGGTTTACCAAAAACATTCAGTACTTC
TRBV12-3/TRBV12-4	NA	TRBD1	TRBJ1-1	CASSSSGGSRAFF	TGTGCCAGCAGTTCTTCAGGGGGCTCCCGAGCTTTCTTT
TRBV5-5	NA	TRBD2	TRBJ2-3	CASSNSGRETDTQYF	TGTGCCAGCAGCAACAGCGGGAGAGAAACAGATACGCAGTATTTT
TRBV7-8	NA	TRBD2	TRBJ2-2	CASSRSPGTGVLGTSGANTGELFF	TGTGCCAGCAGCCGGTCCCCCGGGACAGGGGTCCTCGGGACTAGCGGGGCCAACACCGGGGAGCTGTTTTTT
TRBV12-5	NA	TRBD1	TRBJ2-1	CASGLPGQITYNEQFF	TGTGCTAGTGGTCTTCCGGGACAGATAACCTACAATGAGCAGTTCTTC
TRBV27	NA	TRBD1	TRBJ1-1	CASSPGQGISQAFF	TGTGCCAGCAGTCCTGGACAGGGGATCAGTCAAGCTTTCTTT
TRBV2	NA	TRBD1	TRBJ1-4	CASRVQGPLNEKLFF	TGTGCCAGCAGGGTACAGGGGCCCCTTAATGAAAAACTGTTTTTT
TRBV6-5	NA	NA	TRBJ1-6	CASSPDTKLGSPLHF	TGTGCCAGCAGTCCGGACACCAAACTTGGTTCACCCCTCCACTTT
TRBV20-1	NA	NA	TRBJ2-3	CSASMSWDTQYF	TGCAGTGCTAGTATGAGTTGGGATACGCAGTATTTT
TRBV19	NA	NA	TRBJ2-3	CASSPRPPDTQYF	TGTGCCAGTAGTCCCAGGCCCCCAGATACGCAGTATTTT
TRBV12-3/TRBV12-4	once	NA	TRBJ1-2	CASSFWTMQGYTF	TGTGCCAGCAGTTTCTGGACAATGCAAGGCTACACCTTC
TRBV19	once	TRBD1	TRBJ1-2	CASSIGQGAPYGYTF	TGTGCCAGTAGTATAGGGCAGGGGGCTCCCTATGGCTACACCTTC
TRBV6-5	NA	NA	TRBJ2-3	CASSYSLNTDTQYF	TGTGCCAGCAGTTACTCACTAAACACAGATACGCAGTATTTT
TRBV12-3/TRBV12-4	NA	NA	TRBJ1-4	CGDREKLFF	TGTGGAGACAGGGAAAAACTGTTTTTT
TRBV6-5	once	NA	TRBJ1-2	CASRTGGLGGYTF	TGTGCCAGCAGAACGGGGGGGCTGGGTGGCTACACCTTC
TRBV25-1	NA	TRBD1	TRBJ1-6	CASSDRTGSSTPLHF	TGTGCCAGCAGTGACCGGACAGGCTCCAGCACACCCCTCCACTTT
TRBV28	once	NA	TRBJ1-3	CASSAGVLGGNTIYF	TGTGCCAGCAGTGCGGGGGTATTAGGAGGAAACACCATATATTTT
TRBV19	once	TRBD1	TRBJ2-2	CASSTGLGTGELFF	TGTGCCAGCTCGACAGGGTTAGGGACCGGGGAGCTGTTTTTT
TRBV18	NA	NA	TRBJ2-7	CASSPDKVYRPYEQYF	TGTGCCAGCTCACCAGACAAGGTTTACAGGCCCTACGAGCAGTACTTC
TRBV5-1	NA	TRBD1	TRBJ2-3	CASSRDSFTDTQYF	TGCGCCAGCAGCCGGGACAGCTTTACAGATACGCAGTATTTT
TRBV27	NA	NA	TRBJ2-7	CASSLFPSLTYEQYF	TGTGCCAGCAGTTTATTTCCTAGCCTAACCTACGAGCAGTACTTC
TRBV4-1	NA	TRBD2	TRBJ2-7	CASSQVLRTAGARNEQYF	TGCGCCAGCAGCCAAGTTCTCCGGACAGCGGGAGCAAGGAACGAGCAGTACTTC
TRBV2	NA	NA	TRBJ1-1	CASSYTEAFF	TGTGCCAGCAGCTACACTGAAGCTTTCTTT
TRBV6-5	NA	TRBD2	TRBJ2-3	CASSYSGGVADTQYF	TGTGCCAGCAGTTACAGCGGGGGGGTGGCAGATACGCAGTATTTT
TRBV11-2	NA	NA	TRBJ1-6	CASSLNMNSPLHF	TGTGCCAGCAGCCTGAACATGAATTCACCCCTCCACTTT
TRBV10-1	NA	TRBD1	TRBJ1-2	CASSEDRGYYGYTF	TGCGCCAGCAGTGAGGACAGGGGTTACTATGGCTACACCTTC
TRBV7-8	NA	NA	TRBJ1-3	CASSSRWGGNGNTIYF	TGTGCCAGCAGCTCCCGGTGGGGAGGGAATGGAAACACCATATATTTT
TRBV6-5	NA	NA	TRBJ1-2	CASSYHVGAGQGGYTF	TGTGCCAGCAGTTACCACGTGGGGGCAGGCCAGGGGGGCTACACCTTC
TRBV5-1	NA	NA	TRBJ2-5	CASSGGTAQETQYF	TGCGCCAGCAGCGGGGGGACAGCGCAAGAGACCCAGTACTTC
TRBV9	NA	TRBD2	TRBJ2-3	CASRDGRESSTDTQYF	TGTGCCAGCCGCGACGGGCGGGAGAGTAGCACAGATACGCAGTATTTT
TRBV4-1	NA	TRBD2	TRBJ2-1	CASSRGLAEYNEQFF	TGCGCCAGCAGCCGGGGACTAGCAGAGTACAATGAGCAGTTCTTC
TRBV7-6	NA	TRBD2	TRBJ2-2	CASTVALAISTGELFF	TGTGCCAGCACCGTGGCACTAGCGATCAGCACCGGGGAGCTGTTTTTT
TRBV24-1	NA	NA	TRBJ2-2	CATSDTGPTGELFF	TGTGCCACCAGTGATACCGGTCCCACCGGGGAGCTGTTTTTT